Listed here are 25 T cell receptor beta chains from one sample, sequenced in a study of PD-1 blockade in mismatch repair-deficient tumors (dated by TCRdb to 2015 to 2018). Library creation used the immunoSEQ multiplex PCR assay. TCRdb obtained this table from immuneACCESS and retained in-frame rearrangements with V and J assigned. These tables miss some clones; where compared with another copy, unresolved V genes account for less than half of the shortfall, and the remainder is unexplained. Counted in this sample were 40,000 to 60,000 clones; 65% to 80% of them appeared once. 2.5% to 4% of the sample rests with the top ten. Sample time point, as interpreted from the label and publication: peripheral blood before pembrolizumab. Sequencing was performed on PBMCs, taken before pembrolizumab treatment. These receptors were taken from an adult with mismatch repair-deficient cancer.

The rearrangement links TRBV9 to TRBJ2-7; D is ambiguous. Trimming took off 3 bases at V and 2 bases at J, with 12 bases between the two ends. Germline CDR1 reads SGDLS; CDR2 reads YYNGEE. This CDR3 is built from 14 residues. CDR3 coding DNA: TGTGCCAGCAGCGCCCATGGAACCACCTACGAGCAGTACTTC. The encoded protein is CASSAHGTTYEQYF.

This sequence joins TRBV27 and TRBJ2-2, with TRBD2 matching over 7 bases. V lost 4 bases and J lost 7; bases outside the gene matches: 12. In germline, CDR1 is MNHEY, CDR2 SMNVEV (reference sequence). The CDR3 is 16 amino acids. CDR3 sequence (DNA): TGTGCCAGCAGTTCCTCACTAGCGCCGAGGGGCGGGGAGCTGTTTTTT. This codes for CASSSSLAPRGGELFF.

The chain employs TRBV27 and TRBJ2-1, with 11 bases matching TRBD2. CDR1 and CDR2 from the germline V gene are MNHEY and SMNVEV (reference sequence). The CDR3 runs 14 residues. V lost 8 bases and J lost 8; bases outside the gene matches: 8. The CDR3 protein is CASCRTSGLHEQFF. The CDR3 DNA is TGTGCCAGCTGCCGGACTAGCGGGCTCCATGAGCAGTTCTTC.

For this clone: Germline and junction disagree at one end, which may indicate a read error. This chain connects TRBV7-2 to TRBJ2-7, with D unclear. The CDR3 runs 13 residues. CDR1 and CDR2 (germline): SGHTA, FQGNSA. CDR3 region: CASRLDLRVPPVF. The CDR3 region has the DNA TGTGCCAGCAGATTAGACCTTCGCGTTCCACCAGTATTC. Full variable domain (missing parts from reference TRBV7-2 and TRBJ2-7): GAGVSQSPSNKVTEKGKDVELRCDPISGHTALYWYRQSLGQGLEFLIYFQGNSAPDKSGLPSDRFSAERTGGSVSTLTIQRTQQEDSAVYLCASRLDLRVPPVFGPGTRLTVT.

The chain's CDR3 is CASSEFGRGTSEQYF. CDR3 DNA: TGTGCCAGCAGTGAATTTGGCAGGGGGACAAGCGAGCAGTACTTC. The V call is TRBV25-1, the J call TRBJ2-7, with 7 bases lining up with TRBD1. The CDR3 runs 15 residues. V lost 1 base and J lost 6; bases outside the gene matches: 9. Germline values: CDR1 MGHDK, CDR2 SYGVNS.

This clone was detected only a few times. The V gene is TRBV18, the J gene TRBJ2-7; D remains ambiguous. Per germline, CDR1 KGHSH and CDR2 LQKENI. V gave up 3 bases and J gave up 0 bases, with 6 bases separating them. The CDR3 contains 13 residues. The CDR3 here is CASSPYSSYEQYF. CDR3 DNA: TGTGCCAGCTCACCCTATAGCTCCTACGAGCAGTACTTC.

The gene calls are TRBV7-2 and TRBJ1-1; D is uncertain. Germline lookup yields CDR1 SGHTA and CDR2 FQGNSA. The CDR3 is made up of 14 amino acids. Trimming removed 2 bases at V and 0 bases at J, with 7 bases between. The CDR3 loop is CASSLLGMNTEAFF. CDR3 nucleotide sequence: TGTGCCAGCAGCTTATTAGGGATGAACACTGAAGCTTTCTTT.

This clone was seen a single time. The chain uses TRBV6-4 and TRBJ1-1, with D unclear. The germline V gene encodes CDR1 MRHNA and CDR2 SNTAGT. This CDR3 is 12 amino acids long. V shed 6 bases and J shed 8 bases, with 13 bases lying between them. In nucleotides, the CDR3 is TGTGCCAGCAGAGGATGGGATGGGGAAGCTTTCTTT. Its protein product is CASRGWDGEAFF.

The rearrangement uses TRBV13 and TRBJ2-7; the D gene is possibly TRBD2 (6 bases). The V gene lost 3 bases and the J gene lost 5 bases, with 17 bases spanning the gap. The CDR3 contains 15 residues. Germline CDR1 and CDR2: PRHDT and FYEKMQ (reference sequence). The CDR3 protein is CASSFFLLADDEQYF. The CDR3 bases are TGTGCCAGCAGCTTTTTTTTACTAGCAGATGACGAGCAGTACTTC.

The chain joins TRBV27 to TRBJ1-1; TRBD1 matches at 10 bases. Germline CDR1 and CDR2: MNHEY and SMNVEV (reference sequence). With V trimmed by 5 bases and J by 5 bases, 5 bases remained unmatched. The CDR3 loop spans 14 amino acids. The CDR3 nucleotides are TGTGCCAGCAGTATACGGACAGGGGGGACTGAAGCTTTCTTT. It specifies CASSIRTGGTEAFF.

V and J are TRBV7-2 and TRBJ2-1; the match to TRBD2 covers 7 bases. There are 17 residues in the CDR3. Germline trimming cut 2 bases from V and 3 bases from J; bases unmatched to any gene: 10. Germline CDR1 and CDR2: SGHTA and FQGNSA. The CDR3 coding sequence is TGTGCCAGCAGCTTACGGGGTGGCGGGAGCTTCTACAATGAGCAGTTCTTC. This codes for CASSLRGGGSFYNEQFF.

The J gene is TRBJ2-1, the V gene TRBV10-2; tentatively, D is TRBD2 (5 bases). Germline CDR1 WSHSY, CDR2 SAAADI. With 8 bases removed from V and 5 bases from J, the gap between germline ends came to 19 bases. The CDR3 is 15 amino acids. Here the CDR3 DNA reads TGCGCCAGCCGTACGATCGGGGATTCGAACAATGAGCAGTTCTTC. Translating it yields CASRTIGDSNNEQFF.

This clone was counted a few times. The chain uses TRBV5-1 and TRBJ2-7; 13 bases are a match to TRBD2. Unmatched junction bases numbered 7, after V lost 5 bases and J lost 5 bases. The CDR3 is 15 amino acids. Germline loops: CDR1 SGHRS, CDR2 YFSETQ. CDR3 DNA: TGCGCCAGCAGTTGGACTAGCGGGAGTCTCGACGAGCAGTACTTC. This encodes CASSWTSGSLDEQYF.

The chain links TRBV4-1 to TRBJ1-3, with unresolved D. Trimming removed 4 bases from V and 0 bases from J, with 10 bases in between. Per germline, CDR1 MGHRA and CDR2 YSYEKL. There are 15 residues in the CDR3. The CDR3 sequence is CASSPSQSSGNTIYF. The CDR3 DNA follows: TGCGCCAGCAGCCCCTCTCAGAGCTCTGGAAACACCATATATTTT.

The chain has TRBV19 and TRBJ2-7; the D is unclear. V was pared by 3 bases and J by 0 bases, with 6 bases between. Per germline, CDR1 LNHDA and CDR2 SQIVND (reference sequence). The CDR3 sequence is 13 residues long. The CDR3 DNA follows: TGTGCCAGTAGTATTGACCGCTCCTACGAGCAGTACTTC. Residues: CASSIDRSYEQYF.

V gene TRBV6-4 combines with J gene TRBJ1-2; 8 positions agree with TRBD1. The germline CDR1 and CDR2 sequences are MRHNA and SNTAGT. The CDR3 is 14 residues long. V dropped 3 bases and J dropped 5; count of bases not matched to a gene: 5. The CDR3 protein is CASSDGQGSYGYTF. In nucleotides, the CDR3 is TGTGCCAGCAGTGATGGACAGGGATCGTATGGCTACACCTTC.

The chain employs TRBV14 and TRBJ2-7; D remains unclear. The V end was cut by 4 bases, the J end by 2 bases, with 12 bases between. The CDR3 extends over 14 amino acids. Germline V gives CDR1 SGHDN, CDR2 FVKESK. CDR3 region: CASSRISSPYEQYF. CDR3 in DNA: TGTGCCAGCAGCCGTATCAGCAGCCCCTACGAGCAGTACTTC. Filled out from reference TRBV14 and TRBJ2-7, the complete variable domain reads EAGVTQFPSHSVIEKGQTVTLRCDPISGHDNLYWYRRVMGKEIKFLLHFVKESKQDESGMPNNRFLAERTGGTYSTLKVQPAELEDSGVYFCASSRISSPYEQYFGPGTRLTVT.

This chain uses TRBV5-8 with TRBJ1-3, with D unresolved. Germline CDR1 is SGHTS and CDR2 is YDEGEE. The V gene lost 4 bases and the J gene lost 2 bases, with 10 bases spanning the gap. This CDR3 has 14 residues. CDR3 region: CASSAQNTGNTIYF. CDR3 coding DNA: TGTGCCAGCAGCGCACAGAACACTGGAAACACCATATATTTT.

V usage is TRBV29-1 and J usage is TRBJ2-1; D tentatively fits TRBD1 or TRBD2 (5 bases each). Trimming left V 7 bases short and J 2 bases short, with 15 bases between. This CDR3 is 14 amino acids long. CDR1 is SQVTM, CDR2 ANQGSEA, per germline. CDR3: CSAEVGRTYNEQFF. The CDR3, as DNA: TGCAGCGCTGAGGTGGGACGAACCTACAATGAGCAGTTCTTC.

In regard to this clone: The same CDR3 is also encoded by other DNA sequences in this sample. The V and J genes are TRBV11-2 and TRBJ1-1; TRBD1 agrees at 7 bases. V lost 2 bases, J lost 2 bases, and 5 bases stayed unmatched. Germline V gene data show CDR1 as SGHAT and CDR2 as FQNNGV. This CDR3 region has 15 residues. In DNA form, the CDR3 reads TGTGCCAGCAGCTTACTGACAGGGTCAAACACTGAAGCTTTCTTT. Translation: CASSLLTGSNTEAFF.

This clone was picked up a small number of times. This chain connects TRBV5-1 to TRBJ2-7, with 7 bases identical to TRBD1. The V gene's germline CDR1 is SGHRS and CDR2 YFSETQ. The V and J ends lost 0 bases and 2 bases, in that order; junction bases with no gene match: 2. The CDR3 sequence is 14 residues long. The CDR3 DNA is TGCGCCAGCAGCTTGGGAGGGGGCCCCTACGAGCAGTACTTC. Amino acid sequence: CASSLGGGPYEQYF.

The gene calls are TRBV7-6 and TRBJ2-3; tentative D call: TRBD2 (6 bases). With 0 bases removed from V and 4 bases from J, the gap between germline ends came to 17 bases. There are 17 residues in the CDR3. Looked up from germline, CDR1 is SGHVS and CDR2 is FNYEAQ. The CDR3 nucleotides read TGTGCCAGCAGCTTAGCCGAACCGGGGAGGAGGGCAGATACGCAGTATTTT. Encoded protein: CASSLAEPGRRADTQYF.

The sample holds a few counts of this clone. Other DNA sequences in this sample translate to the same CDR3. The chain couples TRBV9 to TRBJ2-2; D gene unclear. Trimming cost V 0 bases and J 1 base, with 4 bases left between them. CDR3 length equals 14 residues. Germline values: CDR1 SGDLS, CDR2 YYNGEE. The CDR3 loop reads CASSVVGNTGELFF. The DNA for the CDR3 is TGTGCCAGCAGCGTAGTGGGGAACACCGGGGAGCTGTTTTTT. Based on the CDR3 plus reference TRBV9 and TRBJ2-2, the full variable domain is DSGVTQTPKHLITATGQRVTLRCSPRSGDLSVYWYQQSLDQGLQFLIQYYNGEERAKGNILERFSAQQFPDLHSELNLSSLELGDSALYFCASSVVGNTGELFFGEGSRLTVL.

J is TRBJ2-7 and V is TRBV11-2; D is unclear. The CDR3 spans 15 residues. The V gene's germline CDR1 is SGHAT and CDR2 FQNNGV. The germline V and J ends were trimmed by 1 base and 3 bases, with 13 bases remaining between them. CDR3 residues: CASSLVVGSGYEQYF. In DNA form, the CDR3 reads TGTGCCAGCAGCTTAGTCGTGGGGTCGGGCTACGAGCAGTACTTC.

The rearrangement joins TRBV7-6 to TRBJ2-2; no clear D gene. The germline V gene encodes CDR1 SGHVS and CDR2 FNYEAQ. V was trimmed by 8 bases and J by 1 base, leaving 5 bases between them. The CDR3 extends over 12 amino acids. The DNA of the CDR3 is TGTGCCAGCTCGAGGAACACCGGGGAGCTGTTTTTT. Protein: CASSRNTGELFF.